This T cell receptor beta chain is drawn from a study of PD-1 blockade in classical Hodgkin lymphoma. Study-level results: Newly diagnosed patients were reported to start with lower TCR diversity than healthy donors. Patients who began taking nivolumab under 1 year after ASCT were left out.

CDR1 and CDR2 from the germline V gene are SNHLY and FYNNEI. The V gene end was trimmed by 4 bases and the J gene end by 8 bases; junction bases not matched to a gene: 7. There are 14 residues in the CDR3. Profiled with immunoSEQ multiplex PCR; TCRdb holds only in-frame clones, not every one. The repertoire holds some 96,000 clones, with approximately 80% as singletons. There was relapse after autologous stem cell transplantation in every patient, and there was variation in brentuximab vedotin exposure. With regard to this clone: Its target is unknown.

The sequence came from a human donor with classical Hodgkin lymphoma. Sequenced here: peripheral blood mononuclear cells (PBMCs), sampled before the second cycle of nivolumab. The genes are TRBV2 and TRBJ2-1, with 8 bases identical to TRBD1. The CDR3 reads CASSGQGWGDEQFF. CDR3 nucleotides: TGTGCCAGCAGTGGACAGGGGTGGGGGGATGAGCAGTTCTTC.